The 18 T cell receptor beta chains below were found in one sample sequenced in a study of glioma-infiltrating T cells. TCR alpha and beta CDR3 regions were amplified from RNA using iRepertoire nested multiplex PCR. TCRdb processed the multiplex PCR reads anew with MiXCR; each CDR3 protein has one entry. In the table there are some 4,700 distinct CDR3 sequences, roughly 23% of which are singletons. The sample comprised glioma tissue, nonneoplastic brain tissue, or PBMCs (not recorded which). These receptors originate from a human donor with low-grade glioma or glioblastoma, undergoing nonglioma brain surgery, or in good health (not recorded which).

This clonotype rates as medium-sized. V and J are TRBV5-1 and TRBJ2-3; maybe TRBD2 (5 bases). CDR3 length: 15 residues. The V and J ends lost 0 bases and 4 bases respectively, with 12 bases between them. Germline lookup yields CDR1 SGHRS and CDR2 YFSETQ. CDR3 region: CASSLEGTSADTQYF. CDR3 bases: TGCGCCAGCAGCTTGGAGGGTACTAGTGCAGATACGCAGTATTTT.

This clonotype rates as medium-sized (0.01 to 0.1%). The chain employs TRBV2 and TRBJ2-3; D perhaps matches TRBD2 (6 bases). This CDR3 has 15 amino acids. Germline-derived CDR1 and CDR2 are SNHLY and FYNNEI. Trimming cost V 4 bases and J 3 bases, with 14 bases left between them. CDR3: CASSAPGGRTDTQYF. As DNA, the CDR3 is TGTGCCAGCAGTGCACCCGGGGGAAGGACAGATACGCAGTATTTT.

In its sample, this clonotype is large (0.1 to 1%). V is TRBV27 and J is TRBJ1-1; D is uncertain. Trimming pared 6 bases from V and 0 bases from J, leaving 11 bases between. Germline V gives CDR1 MNHEY, CDR2 SMNVEV (reference sequence). The CDR3 is made up of 14 amino acids. The CDR3, as DNA: TGTGCCAGCAGCGGGAGGGAGGTGAACACTGAAGCTTTCTTT. Translating it yields CASSGREVNTEAFF.

In its sample, this clonotype is medium-sized. The V call is TRBV7-6, the J call TRBJ1-3; D perhaps matches TRBD1 (5 bases). This CDR3 is 15 amino acids long. V lost 5 bases and J 4 bases, leaving 15 bases between the germline ends. Germline loops: CDR1 SGHVS, CDR2 FNYEAQ. The CDR3 loop reads CASSPDRALGNTIYF. CDR3 nucleotides: TGTGCCAGCAGCCCCGACAGAGCCTTGGGAAACACCATATATTTT.

This clonotype has a count of ten or more. This chain links TRBV5-4 with TRBJ2-5, with D possibly TRBD2 on 6 matching bases. The CDR3 covers 13 residues. V lost 0 bases and J 5 bases, leaving 8 bases between the germline ends. Germline CDR1 SGHNT, CDR2 YYREEE (reference sequence). CDR3 protein: CASSLGLAETQYF. DNA for the CDR3: TGTGCCAGCAGCTTGGGTCTAGCGGAGACCCAGTACTTC.

In its sample, this clonotype is medium-sized (0.01 to 0.1%). The chain has TRBV2 and TRBJ1-1; D gene uncertain. Germline loops: CDR1 SNHLY, CDR2 FYNNEI. Trimming cost V 0 bases and J 4 bases, with 18 bases left between them. The CDR3 length is 17 residues. In nucleotides, the CDR3 is TGTGCCAGCAGTGAAGCTACCACCGGCAGGTTTGGCACTGAAGCTTTCTTT. As protein: CASSEATTGRFGTEAFF.

This clonotype is classed as medium-sized (0.01 to 0.1%). The chain couples TRBV28 to TRBJ2-1; D might be TRBD2 (5 bases). Looked up from germline, CDR1 is MDHEN and CDR2 is SYDVKM. The V and J ends lost 1 base and 6 bases respectively, with 10 bases between them. The CDR3 runs to 14 residues. CDR3 residues: CASSLSTIFNEQFF. The CDR3 region has the DNA TGTGCCAGCAGTTTATCGACTATTTTCAATGAGCAGTTCTTC. The entire variable domain, with the rest obtained from reference TRBV28 and TRBJ2-1, is as follows: DVKVTQSSRYLVKRTGEKVFLECVQDMDHENMFWYRQDPGLGLRLIYFSYDVKMKEKGDIPEGYSVSREKKERFSLILESASTNQTSMYLCASSLSTIFNEQFFGPGTRLTVL.

This clonotype is large within its sample. V and J are TRBV15 and TRBJ1-1; D is uncertain. V lost 4 bases to trimming and J lost 6 bases, with 15 bases between them. This CDR3 is 14 amino acids long. Germline V CDR1 and CDR2: LNHNV, YYDKDF (reference sequence). CDR3 in amino acids: CATSTRGGGPEAFF. The CDR3, as DNA: TGTGCCACCAGCACCAGAGGAGGAGGCCCTGAAGCTTTCTTT.

This clonotype was recorded many times. CDR3 protein: CASSLGDRSYGYTF. CDR3 DNA sequence: TGTGCCAGCAGCTTGGGAGACAGGTCCTATGGCTACACCTTC. This chain uses TRBV5-5 with TRBJ1-2, with D perhaps matching TRBD1 (6 bases). The length of the CDR3 is 14 residues. Trimming removed 0 bases at V and 4 bases at J, with 10 bases between. The germline V gene has CDR1 SGHKS and CDR2 YYEKEE (reference sequence).

This clonotype is medium-sized. The J gene is TRBJ1-4, the V gene TRBV20-1, with D uncertain. CDR3 size: 11 residues. Trimming shortened V by 3 bases and J by 7 bases, and 6 bases separated the two germline ends. CDR1 is DFQATT, CDR2 SNEGSKA, per germline (reference sequence). The CDR3 nucleotides are TGCAGTGCTAGGGGGATTGAAAAACTGTTTTTT. Amino acids: CSARGIEKLFF.

This clonotype was counted at least ten times. The chain carries TRBV13 and TRBJ2-3; possibly TRBD2 for D (6 bases). Germline V lookup: CDR1 PRHDT, CDR2 FYEKMQ (reference sequence). The CDR3 has 17 residues. Trimming left V 8 bases short and J 0 bases short, with 21 bases between. The CDR3 DNA reads as TGTGCCAGCGGAGGGAGTGTTGGTACCGCTAGCACAGATACGCAGTATTTT. It translates to CASGGSVGTASTDTQYF.

This clonotype is large within its sample. The gene calls are TRBV6-1 and TRBJ2-3, with 9 bases aligning to TRBD1. The CDR3 is 14 residues long. Germline CDR1 is MNHNS and CDR2 is SASEGT. After removal of 8 bases from V and 3 bases from J, the junction contained 6 bases not matched to a gene. CDR3 sequence reads: CASGRTGETDTQYF. CDR3 bases: TGTGCCAGCGGAAGGACAGGGGAAACAGATACGCAGTATTTT.

By proportion, this clonotype is medium-sized (0.01 to 0.1%). The CDR3: CASSSDPSTNEKLFF. Written as DNA, the CDR3 is TGTGCCAGCAGCTCGGACCCTTCAACTAATGAAAAACTGTTTTTT. This chain connects TRBV7-8 to TRBJ1-4, with D hard to call. The CDR3 covers 15 residues. Trimming removed 4 bases at V and 0 bases at J, with 9 bases between. The germline V gene encodes CDR1 SGHVS and CDR2 FQNEAQ.

The genes are TRBV28 and TRBJ2-1; D perhaps matches TRBD2 (6 bases). The J call may not be correct, given that the DNA end is closer to TRBJ2-7. This CDR3 has 12 amino acids. CDR1 MDHEN and CDR2 SYDVKM come from the germline V gene. For the CDR3, the DNA is TGTGCCAGCAGAGGGACTCACTACGAGCAGTACTTC. This translates into CASRGTHYEQYF.

As regards this clonotype: Possible read error: a much larger clone is one base away. The chain carries TRBV12-3 or TRBV12-4 and TRBJ2-4; 13 bases fit TRBD2. The CDR3 has 19 amino acids. CDR3 DNA sequence: TGTGCCAGCAGTTTAACTAGCGGGGGGGCAGTTTTAGCCAAAAACATTGAGTACTTC. Translating gives CASSLTSGGAVLAKNIEYF.

This clonotype has more than one count but fewer than ten. This may be a read error, as it is one base from a much larger clone. The V gene is TRBV5-4, the J gene TRBJ2-5, with 10 bases identical to TRBD1. From germline, CDR1 is SGHNT and CDR2 YYREEE (reference sequence). The CDR3 runs 13 residues. The DNA of the CDR3 is TGTGCCAGCGGCTTGGACAGGGGGGAGACCCAGTACTTC. It specifies CASGLDRGETQYF.

V is TRBV30 and J is TRBJ1-1, with D hard to call. This CDR3 has 13 amino acids. The V and J ends lost 2 bases and 0 bases respectively, with 7 bases between them. Germline CDR1 reads GTSNPN; CDR2 reads SVGIG (reference sequence). The CDR3 loop is CAWSRRVNTEAFF. The DNA for the CDR3 is TGTGCCTGGAGTAGAAGGGTGAACACTGAAGCTTTCTTT. The full variable domain, in which reference TRBV30 and TRBJ1-1 provide the parts outside the CDR3, is SQTIHQWPATLVQPVGSPLSLECTVEGTSNPNLYWYRQAAGRGLQLLFYSVGIGQISSEVPQNLSASRPQDRQFILSSKKLLLSDSGFYLCAWSRRVNTEAFFGQGTRLTVV.

The chain couples TRBV10-3 to TRBJ2-7; D possibly matches TRBD1 or TRBD2 (6 bases each). Germline-derived CDR1 and CDR2 are ENHRY and SYGVKD. The CDR3 contains 17 residues. CDR3 nucleotide sequence: TGTGTTATCAGTGAGTCAGGAAGTGGGGGGCGCGGGTACGAGCAGTACTTC. Protein product: CVISESGSGGRGYEQYF.